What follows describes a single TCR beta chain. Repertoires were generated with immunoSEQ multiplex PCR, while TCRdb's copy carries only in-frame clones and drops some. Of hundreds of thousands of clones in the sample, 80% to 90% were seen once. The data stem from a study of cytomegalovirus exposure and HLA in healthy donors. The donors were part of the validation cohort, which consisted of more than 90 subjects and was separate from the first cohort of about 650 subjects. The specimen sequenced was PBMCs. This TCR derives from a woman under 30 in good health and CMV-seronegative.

CDR3 loop: CASSLSGGLSYEQYF. In DNA, the CDR3 is TGTGCCAGCTCTCTAAGTGGGGGCCTCTCCTACGAGCAGTACTTC. The genes are TRBV18 and TRBJ2-7, with a tentative D call TRBD1 (6 bases). Germline V gives CDR1 KGHSH, CDR2 LQKENI. The CDR3 is 15 residues long. V lost 6 bases and J 0 bases, leaving 15 bases between the germline ends.